This T cell receptor (beta chain) was captured by sequencing in a study of CD8 T cells in ankylosing spondylitis. The study, taken as a whole, reports: Past research had described some motif variants in reactive arthritis synovial fluid and blood. Disease-linked clones bore a CD8+ phenotype and were relatively rare in peripheral blood. One TCR beta motif, made up of 7 or 8 highly homologous variants, appeared characteristic of ankylosing spondylitis blood. Significantly higher representation of disease-linked clones was reported for matched ankylosing spondylitis synovial fluid.

Library preparation for TCR beta used quantitative 5'-RACE with molecular barcodes. TCRdb recomputed calls from the 5' RACE reads with MiXCR, one row per CDR3 protein. The sample carries around 540,000 distinct CDR3 sequences, roughly an eighth recorded once. In regard to this clonotype: Its cognate antigen is unknown.

Germline V gives CDR1 MNHNS, CDR2 SASEGT. The CDR3 spans 15 residues. V was pared by 2 bases and J by 2 bases, with 4 bases of the junction left unmatched. This sequence originates from a male donor with ankylosing spondylitis. Material: blood, either unsorted or a sorted T cell fraction (not recorded which). The V and J genes are TRBV6-1 and TRBJ1-1; TRBD1 aligns across 8 bases. The CDR3 DNA reads TGTGCCAGCAGTGAAATTGACAGGGGTAACACTGAAGCTTTCTTT. This gives the protein CASSEIDRGNTEAFF.